This T cell receptor beta chain was sequenced in a study of post-analysis software for immune sequencing data. About the research overall: There were relapsing-remitting, secondary progressive and progressive-relapsing multiple sclerosis among the disease courses included. Study-wide points: Significantly decreased normalized Chao1 diversity was recorded for multiple sclerosis patients relative to controls. Samples sharing a preparation batch grouped tightly together when assessed by F measure. TRBV5-6, TRBV5-1 and TRBV20-1 belonged to a set of a handful of TRBV segments that were more frequent in patients than controls.

TCR beta libraries were prepared from cDNA with unique molecular identifiers. Input of about 0.9 to 10 million T cells yielded 400,000 to 550,000 cDNA molecules. TCRdb fed the PCR reads into MiXCR, producing one record per CDR3 protein. The sample consists of about 820,000 distinct CDR3 sequences, roughly 58% of them appearing once. Trimming took off 3 bases at V and 2 bases at J, with 19 bases between the two ends. The CDR3 is 16 amino acids. Germline V gene data show CDR1 as DFQATT and CDR2 as SNEGSKA (reference sequence). In the case of this clonotype: The antigen remains undetermined.

V is TRBV20-1 and J is TRBJ2-5, with D unresolved. The sequence was obtained from a girl aged 5-17 years with multiple sclerosis. Source material: blood. CDR3 bases: TGCAGTGCTAGCCTCCCACCTGTCGGAGTTCAAGAGACCCAGTACTTC. Protein: CSASLPPVGVQETQYF.